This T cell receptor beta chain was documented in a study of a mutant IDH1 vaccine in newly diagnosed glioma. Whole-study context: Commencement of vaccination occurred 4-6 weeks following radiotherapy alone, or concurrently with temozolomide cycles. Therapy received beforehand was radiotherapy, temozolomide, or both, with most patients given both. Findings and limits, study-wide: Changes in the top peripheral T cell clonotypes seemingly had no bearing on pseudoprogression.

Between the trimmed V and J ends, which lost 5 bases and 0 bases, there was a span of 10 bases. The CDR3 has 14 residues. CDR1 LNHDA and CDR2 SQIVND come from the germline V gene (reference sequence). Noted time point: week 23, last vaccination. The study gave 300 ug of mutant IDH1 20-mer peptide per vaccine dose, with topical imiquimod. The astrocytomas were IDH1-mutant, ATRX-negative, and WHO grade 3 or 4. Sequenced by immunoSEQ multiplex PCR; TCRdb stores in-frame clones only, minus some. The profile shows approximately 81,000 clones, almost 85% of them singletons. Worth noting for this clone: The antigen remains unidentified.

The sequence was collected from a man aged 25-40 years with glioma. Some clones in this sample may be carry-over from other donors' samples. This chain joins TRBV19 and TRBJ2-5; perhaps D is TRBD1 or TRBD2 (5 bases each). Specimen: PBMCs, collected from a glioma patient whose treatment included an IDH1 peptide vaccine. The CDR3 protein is CASSVGTDQETQYF. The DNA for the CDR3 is TGTGCCAGTAGTGTCGGGACGGACCAAGAGACCCAGTACTTC.